This T cell receptor (beta chain) was retrieved from a study of CD8 T cells in ankylosing spondylitis. General study findings and limits: Disease-linked clones displayed a CD8+ phenotype and appeared relatively rarely in peripheral blood. Disease-linked clones were reportedly significantly enriched in matched ankylosing spondylitis synovial fluid. A TCR beta motif made of about 8 highly homologous variants seemed typical of ankylosing spondylitis blood.

This clonotype showed up just a few times. Its antigen is undetermined. Scientists made TCR beta libraries using quantitative 5'-RACE with molecular barcodes. TCRdb independently ran MiXCR on the 5' RACE reads; one entry per CDR3 protein. The table has over 600,000 distinct CDR3 sequences, around 17% seen once. The sequenced material came from blood, either unsorted or a sorted T cell fraction (not recorded which). The sequence came from a male donor with ankylosing spondylitis.

CDR3 sequence (DNA): TGTGCCAGCAGTTACCTACTAGCGGGGGGGCCGAATGAGCAGTTCTTC. Translation gives CASSYLLAGGPNEQFF. The chain carries TRBV6-2 or TRBV6-3 and TRBJ2-1, with TRBD2 identical over 13 bases. The CDR3 runs to 16 residues. Unmatched junction bases numbered 5, after V lost 2 bases and J lost 7 bases. Per germline, CDR1 MNHEY and CDR2 SVGEGT.